This T cell receptor (beta chain) stems from a study of blood T cell repertoires in COVID-19. Study-level background: T cells, B-cell-depleted T cells, or PBMCs provided the cDNA or gDNA that served as material.

Germline CDR1 MNHEY, CDR2 SVGAGI. V lost 6 bases and J lost 5; bases outside the gene matches: 5. The CDR3 contains 13 residues. The protocol was immunoSEQ multiplex PCR, while the TCRdb copy is restricted to in-frame clones and leaves out a portion. The sample consists of around 180,000 clones, roughly 83% of them appearing once. Sequencing was carried out using peripheral blood. The TCR comes from a human donor in a cohort sampled during active COVID-19. The chain is built from TRBV6-5 and TRBJ1-1; TRBD1 aligns across 8 bases. CDR3 residues: CASRQGVGTEAFF. The CDR3 coding sequence is TGTGCCAGCAGACAGGGGGTTGGGACTGAAGCTTTCTTT.